What follows are 29 T cell receptor beta chains derived from one specimen sequenced in a study of T cell responses to AZD1222 COVID-19 vaccine. Sequenced by immunoSEQ multiplex PCR; TCRdb stores in-frame clones only, minus some. The data contain 150,000 or so clones, 80% to 95% of them singletons. The sample was peripheral blood, taken on day 0 of AZD1222 vaccination. The receptors originated from an adult in good health.

This chain links TRBV15 with TRBJ1-3; the D is unclear. This CDR3 spans 14 amino acids. Germline CDR1 LNHNV, CDR2 YYDKDF (reference sequence). V was cut by 1 base and J by 4 bases, with 8 bases left in between. The CDR3 DNA reads as TGTGCCACCAGCAGAGGGGTCGACGGAAACACCATATATTTT. Its translation: CATSRGVDGNTIYF. The variable domain in full, with the rest retrieved from reference TRBV15 and TRBJ1-3, is DAMVIQNPRYQVTQFGKPVTLSCSQTLNHNVMYWYQQKSSQAPKLLFHYYDKDFNNEADTPDNFQSRRPNTSFCFLDIRSPGLGDTAMYLCATSRGVDGNTIYFGEGSWLTVV.

The chain recombines TRBV1 with TRBJ1-1; the tabulated D call, TRBD1, remains unverified against the DNA. TRBV1 is a pseudogene. This CDR3 contains 18 residues. CDR3 coding DNA: TGCACCAGCAGCCAACGGCCCCGGAACCGGGACAGAGGCAAGGGAGCTTTCTTT. This sequence encodes CTSSQRPRNRDRGKGAFF.

This clone occurred a few times. In DNA, the CDR3 is TGTGCCAGCAGTCCCTGGACAGCGAACACTGAAGCTTTCTTT. Translation: CASSPWTANTEAFF. The chain links TRBV6-5 to TRBJ1-1, with D possibly TRBD1 on 6 matching bases. The germline gives CDR1 MNHEY, CDR2 SVGAGI. Deletions cut 5 bases from V and 1 base from J, with 11 bases between. The CDR3 is 14 residues long.

The chain recombines TRBV5-1 with TRBJ1-1, with D maybe TRBD1 (5 bases). Germline V CDR1 and CDR2: SGHRS, YFSETQ. Trimming took off 4 bases at V and 1 base at J, with 11 bases between the two ends. The CDR3 sequence is 14 residues long. DNA of the CDR3: TGCGCCAGCAGCGGACAAGGAGGGAACACTGAAGCTTTCTTT. Translating gives CASSGQGGNTEAFF.

A note on this clone: At the DNA level, this CDR3 is encoded by other sequences in the same sample as well. The V and J genes are TRBV3-1 (or the pseudogene TRBV3-2) and TRBJ1-2; no firm D call. V was clipped by 1 base and J by 4 bases, with 7 bases between them. The CDR3 totals 13 residues. Germline V gene sequence: CDR1 LGHDT, CDR2 YNNKEL (reference sequence). In DNA form, the CDR3 reads TGTGCCAGCAGCCAAGGTGACATCTATGGCTACACCTTC. Amino acid sequence: CASSQGDIYGYTF.

For this clone: Other DNA sequences in the sample encode the same CDR3. This chain links TRBV7-9 with TRBJ2-7, with D hard to call. V lost 8 bases and J lost 0, with 14 bases in between. The CDR3 covers 14 residues. CDR1 SEHNR and CDR2 FQNEAQ come from the germline V gene (reference sequence). CDR3 DNA: TGTGCCAGCGCCGGGCAGCAGGCCTCCTACGAGCAGTACTTC. This encodes CASAGQQASYEQYF.

The chain couples TRBV6-1 to TRBJ1-2; the D is unclear. This CDR3 is 16 amino acids long. Germline V gives CDR1 MNHNS, CDR2 SASEGT. Trimming removed 2 bases from V and 3 bases from J, with 16 bases in between. The CDR3 loop reads CASSESPDDLDYGYTF. Here the CDR3 DNA reads TGTGCCAGCAGTGAATCACCCGACGACCTAGACTATGGCTACACCTTC.

This chain uses TRBV7-2 with TRBJ2-5, with D tentatively TRBD2 (5 bases). Germline values: CDR1 SGHTA, CDR2 FQGNSA. CDR3 length: 13 residues. The germline V and J ends were trimmed by 5 bases and 3 bases, with 10 bases remaining between them. CDR3 sequence (DNA): TGTGCCAGCAGCCCGCTACTAGAAGAGACCCAGTACTTC. Its protein product is CASSPLLEETQYF. Drawing the rest from reference TRBV7-2 and TRBJ2-5, the complete variable domain is GAGVSQSPSNKVTEKGKDVELRCDPISGHTALYWYRQSLGQGLEFLIYFQGNSAPDKSGLPSDRFSAERTGGSVSTLTIQRTQQEDSAVYLCASSPLLEETQYFGPGTRLLVL.

This chain connects TRBV20-1 to TRBJ2-7, with a possible D match to TRBD2 (6 bases). CDR1 is DFQATT and CDR2 is SNEGSKA in the germline V gene (reference sequence). The CDR3 is made up of 12 amino acids. V shed 3 bases and J shed 12 bases, with 18 bases lying between them. CDR3 amino acids: CSASAPERARYF. The CDR3, as DNA: TGCAGTGCTAGTGCCCCGGAGCGGGCTCGGTACTTC.

The chain couples TRBV7-9 to TRBJ1-4; TRBD1 matches 7 bases. After removal of 4 bases from V and 7 bases from J, the junction contained 6 bases not matched to a gene. Germline values: CDR1 SEHNR, CDR2 FQNEAQ (reference sequence). The CDR3 totals 14 residues. The CDR3 spells CASSWNRGSEKLFF. CDR3 sequence (DNA): TGTGCCAGCAGCTGGAACAGGGGAAGTGAAAAACTGTTTTTT. Based on the CDR3 plus reference TRBV7-9 and TRBJ1-4, the full variable domain is DTGVSQNPRHKITKRGQNVTFRCDPISEHNRLYWYRQTLGQGPEFLTYFQNEAQLEKSRLLSDRFSAERPKGSFSTLEIQRTEQGDSAMYLCASSWNRGSEKLFFGSGTQLSVL.

The chain has TRBV28 and TRBJ2-7, with TRBD1 as a possible D gene (6 bases). Trimming removed 5 bases from V and 4 bases from J, with 18 bases in between. This CDR3 is built from 15 residues. CDR1 MDHEN and CDR2 SYDVKM come from the germline V gene. The CDR3 coding sequence is TGTGCCAGCAGTCCCCCACCCACAGGGCCTTACGAGCAGTACTTC. It encodes CASSPPPTGPYEQYF.

The sample holds a few counts of this clone. V is TRBV5-1 and J is TRBJ1-2; D call uncertain. CDR3 length equals 13 residues. Germline V gene lookup returns CDR1 SGHRS and CDR2 YFSETQ. V was shortened by 2 bases and J by 4 bases, with 9 bases between the two germline ends. This CDR3 reads CASSFTATYGYTF. The CDR3 bases are TGCGCCAGCAGCTTCACAGCCACCTATGGCTACACCTTC.

The gene calls are TRBV11-2 and TRBJ1-4, with 8 nucleotides matching TRBD1. V was clipped by 8 bases and J by 4 bases; unmatched bases: 3. Per the germline V gene, CDR1 is SGHAT and CDR2 is FQNNGV. The CDR3 is made up of 13 amino acids. The CDR3 DNA is TGTGCCAGCCGCGGACAGGGTAATGAAAAACTGTTTTTT. As protein: CASRGQGNEKLFF. The variable domain in full, completed from reference TRBV11-2 and TRBJ1-4, reads EAGVAQSPRYKIIEKRQSVAFWCNPISGHATLYWYQQILGQGPKLLIQFQNNGVVDDSQLPKDRFSAERLKGVDSTLKIQPAKLEDSAVYLCASRGQGNEKLFFGSGTQLSVL.

The rearrangement joins TRBV14 to TRBJ1-6, with 7 bases identical to TRBD1. The germline V gene has CDR1 SGHDN and CDR2 FVKESK. CDR3 length equals 14 residues. Trimming took 6 bases from V and 9 from J; bases not matched to a gene: 8. The CDR3 bases are TGTGCCAGCAGGCCTACAGGGGCGGGTTCACCCCTCCACTTT. Amino acid sequence: CASRPTGAGSPLHF.

V usage is TRBV11-2 and J usage is TRBJ2-4; D remains ambiguous. V lost 0 bases to trimming and J lost 1 base, with 7 bases between them. This CDR3 spans 15 amino acids. Germline V gene data show CDR1 as SGHAT and CDR2 as FQNNGV. CDR3 in DNA: TGTGCCAGCAGCTTAGATGGAGCGGCCAAAAACATTCAGTACTTC. Encoded protein: CASSLDGAAKNIQYF.

The chain combines TRBV6-5 with TRBJ2-2, with D unresolved. The V gene lost 7 bases and the J gene lost 4 bases, with 16 bases spanning the gap. The germline V gene has CDR1 MNHEY and CDR2 SVGAGI. The CDR3 runs 15 residues. The CDR3 DNA is TGTGCCAGCACAGTGGCCCAGTCTGGCACCGGGGAGCTGTTTTTT. Its protein product is CASTVAQSGTGELFF.

This clone was recorded once. The J gene is TRBJ2-1, the V gene TRBV7-2, with 8 bases aligning to TRBD1. With V trimmed by 0 bases and J by 7 bases, 8 bases remained unmatched. CDR1 and CDR2 (germline): SGHTA, FQGNSA. CDR3 length: 16 amino acids. The CDR3 loop is CASSLAWGRGQNEQFF. CDR3 nucleotide sequence: TGTGCCAGCAGCTTAGCGTGGGGCAGGGGGCAGAATGAGCAGTTCTTC.

CDR3 in amino acids: CASRRLSGDNEQFF. Written as DNA, the CDR3 is TGTGCCAGTCGTAGGTTGTCAGGGGATAATGAGCAGTTCTTC. V gene TRBV19 combines with J gene TRBJ2-1, with a tentative D call TRBD1 (6 bases). CDR3 size: 14 residues. V lost 8 bases and J 7 bases, leaving 18 bases between the germline ends. Germline-derived CDR1 and CDR2 are LNHDA and SQIVND (reference sequence).

This chain uses TRBV7-2 with TRBJ2-3; maybe TRBD2 (6 bases). Trimming shortened V by 7 bases and J by 4 bases, and 12 bases separated the two germline ends. The germline gives CDR1 SGHTA, CDR2 FQGNSA. The CDR3 has 13 residues. CDR3 bases: TGTGCCAGCATGGGAGGTAGCCCAGATACGCAGTATTTT. Protein: CASMGGSPDTQYF.

The chain combines TRBV20-1 with TRBJ1-5; 8 bases match TRBD1. The CDR3 is made up of 15 amino acids. CDR1 is DFQATT, CDR2 SNEGSKA, per germline (reference sequence). The V segment lost 3 bases and the J segment 5 bases; nucleotides outside the gene matches: 9. The CDR3 loop is CSASSQGARDQPQHF. CDR3 coding DNA: TGCAGTGCTAGTTCTCAGGGGGCTAGAGATCAGCCCCAGCATTTT.

The rearrangement links TRBV7-2 to TRBJ1-3; D is unclear. Germline CDR1 SGHTA, CDR2 FQGNSA. V was trimmed by 4 bases and J by 3 bases, leaving 7 bases between them. The CDR3 runs to 13 residues. The CDR3 protein is CASSSSRGNTIYF. As DNA, the CDR3 is TGTGCCAGCAGCTCGTCCCGTGGAAACACCATATATTTT.

The rearrangement uses TRBV18 and TRBJ1-2; no definite D call. Germline CDR1 KGHSH, CDR2 LQKENI. Trimming took 3 bases from V and 1 from J, leaving 15 bases between them. The CDR3 extends over 16 amino acids. The CDR3 nucleotides are TGTGCCAGCTCACCTGTGGGCATACAAGATAACTATGGCTACACCTTC. Protein product: CASSPVGIQDNYGYTF. Full variable domain (missing parts from reference TRBV18 and TRBJ1-2): NAGVMQNPRHLVRRRGQEARLRCSPMKGHSHVYWYRQLPEEGLKFMVYLQKENIIDESGMPKERFSAEFPKEGPSILRIQQVVRGDSAAYFCASSPVGIQDNYGYTFGSGTRLTVV.

The chain recombines TRBV2 with TRBJ1-1; D remains unclear. The CDR3 covers 16 residues. The ends were cut back, 0 bases at V and 0 bases at J, with 11 bases in the middle. Per germline, CDR1 SNHLY and CDR2 FYNNEI. The CDR3 DNA follows: TGTGCCAGCAGTGAAGCCCCGGGAGCCATGAACACTGAAGCTTTCTTT. Its translation is CASSEAPGAMNTEAFF. The variable domain in full, with the rest retrieved from reference TRBV2 and TRBJ1-1, is EPEVTQTPSHQVTQMGQEVILRCVPISNHLYFYWYRQILGQKVEFLVSFYNNEISEKSEIFDDQFSVERPDGSNFTLKIRSTKLEDSAMYFCASSEAPGAMNTEAFFGQGTRLTVV.

This chain links TRBV2 with TRBJ2-7; tentative D call: TRBD2 (5 bases). This CDR3 is built from 15 residues. V was trimmed by 1 base and J by 6 bases, leaving 16 bases between them. Germline assignment: CDR1 SNHLY and CDR2 FYNNEI. The CDR3 protein is CASSEGGIAPGEQYF. The CDR3 bases are TGTGCCAGCAGTGAAGGAGGGATCGCACCGGGCGAGCAGTACTTC.

The chain links TRBV27 to TRBJ2-5, with TRBD2 identical over 10 bases. J was trimmed by 0 bases and V by 9 bases; bases with no gene match: 16. CDR3 length equals 18 residues. Germline V gene sequence: CDR1 MNHEY, CDR2 SMNVEV (reference sequence). The CDR3 region is CARISGSSGRAYQETQYF. For the CDR3, the DNA is TGTGCCAGGATAAGTGGCTCAAGCGGGAGGGCTTACCAAGAGACCCAGTACTTC.

A single count supports this clone. CDR3 in amino acids: CASSISSGAGQETQYF. For the CDR3, the DNA is TGTGCCAGTAGTATCTCAAGTGGGGCGGGGCAAGAGACCCAGTACTTC. This chain connects TRBV19 to TRBJ2-5; D perhaps matches TRBD2 (6 bases). The ends were cut back, 3 bases at V and 2 bases at J, with 16 bases in the middle. The germline V gene has CDR1 LNHDA and CDR2 SQIVND (reference sequence). This CDR3 spans 16 amino acids.

This clone was found a few times. The chain employs TRBV5-8 and TRBJ2-1; no firm D call. The V end was cut by 3 bases, the J end by 3 bases, with 13 bases between. The CDR3 runs 15 residues. Germline V CDR1 and CDR2: SGHTS, YDEGEE. The CDR3 reads CASSSWGGRYNEQFF. For the CDR3, the DNA is TGTGCCAGCAGCTCGTGGGGTGGTCGCTACAATGAGCAGTTCTTC. Full variable domain (missing parts from reference TRBV5-8 and TRBJ2-1): EAGVTQSPTHLIKTRGQQATLRCSPISGHTSVYWYQQALGLGLQFLLWYDEGEERNRGNFPPRFSGRQFPNYSSELNVNALELEDSALYLCASSSWGGRYNEQFFGPGTRLTVL.

V usage is TRBV18 and J usage is TRBJ2-1; D might be TRBD2 (5 bases). V was cut by 2 bases and J by 5 bases, with 13 bases left in between. The CDR3 runs to 15 residues. Per germline, CDR1 KGHSH and CDR2 LQKENI. CDR3 amino acids: CASSPEGIKDNEQFF. The CDR3 DNA reads as TGTGCCAGCTCACCAGAGGGAATTAAGGACAATGAGCAGTTCTTC.

The CDR3 sequence is CASNPGPYIRGYTF. Written as DNA, the CDR3 is TGTGCCAGCAACCCGGGACCGTATATCCGCGGCTACACCTTC. The chain has TRBV5-8 and TRBJ1-2, with D possibly TRBD1 on 5 matching bases. Between the trimmed V and J ends, which lost 6 bases and 8 bases, there was a span of 20 bases. Looked up from germline, CDR1 is SGHTS and CDR2 is YDEGEE. The CDR3 covers 14 residues.